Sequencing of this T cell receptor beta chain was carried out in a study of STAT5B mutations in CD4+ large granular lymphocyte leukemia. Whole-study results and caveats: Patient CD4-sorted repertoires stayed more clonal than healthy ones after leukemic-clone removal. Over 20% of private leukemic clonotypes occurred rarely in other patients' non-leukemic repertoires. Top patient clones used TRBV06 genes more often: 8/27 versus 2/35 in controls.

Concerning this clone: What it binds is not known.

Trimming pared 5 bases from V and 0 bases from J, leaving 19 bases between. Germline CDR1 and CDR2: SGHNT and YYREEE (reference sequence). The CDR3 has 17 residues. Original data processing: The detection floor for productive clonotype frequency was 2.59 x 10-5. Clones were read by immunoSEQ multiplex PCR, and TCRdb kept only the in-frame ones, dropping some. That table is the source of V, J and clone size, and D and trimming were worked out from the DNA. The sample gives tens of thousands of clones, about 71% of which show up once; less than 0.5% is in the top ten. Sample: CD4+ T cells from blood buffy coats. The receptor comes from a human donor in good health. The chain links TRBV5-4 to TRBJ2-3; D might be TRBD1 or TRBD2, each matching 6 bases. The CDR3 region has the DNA TGTGCCAGCAGGCCGGAGGGGGTGGGGGCGAGCACAGATACGCAGTATTTT. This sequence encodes CASRPEGVGASTDTQYF.